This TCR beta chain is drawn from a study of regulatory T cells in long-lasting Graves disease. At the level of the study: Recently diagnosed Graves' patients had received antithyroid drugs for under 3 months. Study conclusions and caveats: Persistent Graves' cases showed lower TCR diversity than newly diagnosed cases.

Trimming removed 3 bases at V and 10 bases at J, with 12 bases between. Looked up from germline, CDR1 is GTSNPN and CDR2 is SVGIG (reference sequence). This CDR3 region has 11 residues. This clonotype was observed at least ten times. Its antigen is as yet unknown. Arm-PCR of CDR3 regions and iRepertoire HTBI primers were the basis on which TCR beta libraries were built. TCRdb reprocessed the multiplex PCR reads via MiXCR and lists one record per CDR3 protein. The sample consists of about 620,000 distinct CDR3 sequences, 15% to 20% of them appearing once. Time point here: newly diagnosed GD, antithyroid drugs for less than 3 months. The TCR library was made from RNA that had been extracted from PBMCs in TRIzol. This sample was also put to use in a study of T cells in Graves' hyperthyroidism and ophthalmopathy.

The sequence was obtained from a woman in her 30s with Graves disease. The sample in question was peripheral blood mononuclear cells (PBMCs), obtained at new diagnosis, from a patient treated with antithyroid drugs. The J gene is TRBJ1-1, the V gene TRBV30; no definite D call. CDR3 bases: TGTGCCTGGAGCCTCCAAACGGTAGCTTTCTTT. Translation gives CAWSLQTVAFF. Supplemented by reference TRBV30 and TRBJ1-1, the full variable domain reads SQTIHQWPATLVQPVGSPLSLECTVEGTSNPNLYWYRQAAGRGLQLLFYSVGIGQISSEVPQNLSASRPQDRQFILSSKKLLLSDSGFYLCAWSLQTVAFFGQGTRLTVV.